This TCR beta chain was captured in a study of control samples from healthy donors and cancer patients (dated by TCRdb to the early 2020s). Remarks on this clone: What antigen it recognizes has not been identified. Within one base of it there is no much larger clone, and no base qualities were kept.

Library creation used the immunoSEQ multiplex PCR assay. What TCRdb holds here is the immuneACCESS table cut down to in-frame rearrangements. Part of the clones is not present; checked against another copy, under half of the missing clones reflect an unresolved V gene, and the others are unexplained. The table for this sample lists 65,000 to 85,000 clones; about nine tenths of them were counted only once. The ten largest account for approximately 9.4% of the sample. The CDR3 goes from the cysteine to the phenylalanine over 13 residues. Only the CDR3 part of the read is kept: 39 bases, read in frame from the first base. V lost 6 bases and J lost 2 bases; the stretch between them is 9 bases long. According to the germline V gene, CDR1 reads MDHEN and CDR2 reads SYDVKM.

The sample consisted of PBMCs. This TCR derives from a woman aged 45-60 years with colorectal cancer. Recombination linked TRBV28 to TRBJ2-3; TRBD1 is perhaps the D gene, given 5 matching bases. Here the CDR3 is given as CASSPQDTDTQYF. The sequenced DNA is TGTGCCAGCAGCCCACAGGACACAGATACGCAGTATTTT.